A single T cell receptor beta chain is shown here with its context. Antigen unknown. This CDR3 has 15 residues. V was clipped by 0 bases and J by 4 bases, with 15 bases between them. Germline CDR1 reads DFQATT; CDR2 reads SNEGSKA (reference sequence). These data come from a study of T cells in Graves' hyperthyroidism and ophthalmopathy. Study results and caveats: Before onset, ophthalmopathy was predicted by the model a median approximately 6.5 months earlier.

TCR beta CDR3 region amplification was performed from RNA transcripts. HTBI primers drove first-round RT-PCR of the TCR CDR3. TCRdb reprocessed the multiplex PCR reads with MiXCR, giving one entry per CDR3 protein. The data show a few hundred thousand distinct CDR3 sequences, 14% seen once. The chain joins TRBV20-1 to TRBJ1-2; D gene ambiguous. Sequencing input: blood. The sequence was obtained from a woman younger than 35 with Graves' hyperthyroidism. CDR3 coding DNA: TGCAGTGCTAGAGATCCCGGGGTTAAAGGCTATGGCTACACCTTC. This sequence encodes CSARDPGVKGYGYTF.